One and the same sample provided the 9 T cell receptor beta chains below, sequenced in a study of shared clonotypes between healthy human individuals. Clones were read by immunoSEQ multiplex PCR, and TCRdb kept only the in-frame ones, dropping some. Of some 490,000 clones in the sample, approximately 82% were seen once. Sample: PBMCs. Receptors originate from a middle-aged woman in good health. Some clones in this sample may be carry-over from other donors' samples.

This clone appeared a single time. This chain uses TRBV27 with TRBJ1-6; 9 bases map to TRBD1. Germline V gene sequence: CDR1 MNHEY, CDR2 SMNVEV (reference sequence). This CDR3 comprises 12 residues. V lost 6 bases and J lost 12; bases outside the gene matches: 3. The CDR3 region is CASRDRGLPLHF. For the CDR3, the DNA is TGTGCCAGCAGGGACAGGGGATTACCCCTCCACTTT.

With regard to this clone: This specimen includes other DNA sequences encoding the same CDR3. The chain carries TRBV29-1 and TRBJ2-1; 12 nucleotides line up with TRBD2. Germline trimming cut 6 bases from V and 4 bases from J; bases unmatched to any gene: 4. Germline V gene sequence: CDR1 SQVTM, CDR2 ANQGSEA. The CDR3 is 14 amino acids. In nucleotides, the CDR3 is TGCAGCGTCACGACTAGCGGGAGTTACAATGAGCAGTTCTTC. Protein sequence: CSVTTSGSYNEQFF.

The CDR3 sequence: CASSQVVSGTLYF. In DNA form, the CDR3 reads TGCGCCAGCAGCCAAGTCGTCTCCGGGACTCTGTACTTC. The V call is TRBV4-1, the J call TRBJ2-5, with D perhaps TRBD2 (6 bases). The V and J ends lost 1 base and 13 bases respectively, with 16 bases between them. The CDR3 runs 13 residues. Germline V gene lookup returns CDR1 MGHRA and CDR2 YSYEKL.

CDR3 sequence: CASSLEGQGYGPDTQYF. The CDR3 DNA reads as TGCGCCAGCAGCTTGGAGGGACAGGGATACGGGCCAGATACGCAGTATTTT. The chain couples TRBV5-1 to TRBJ2-3, with 9 nucleotides matching TRBD1. The CDR3 is made up of 17 amino acids. Germline lookup yields CDR1 SGHRS and CDR2 YFSETQ. After removal of 0 bases from V and 4 bases from J, the junction contained 9 bases not matched to a gene.

The chain links TRBV5-1 to TRBJ2-1, with TRBD2 matching over 8 bases. CDR1 is SGHRS, CDR2 YFSETQ, per germline. The CDR3 spans 16 residues. V dropped 0 bases and J dropped 2; count of bases not matched to a gene: 4. The CDR3 bases are TGCGCCAGCAGCTTGGCGCAAGCGGGAGCCTACAATGAGCAGTTCTTC. The encoded protein is CASSLAQAGAYNEQFF.

This chain uses TRBV7-2 with TRBJ2-3; 10 bases fit TRBD1. The CDR3 contains 15 residues. V lost 4 bases, J lost 5 bases, and 6 bases stayed unmatched. CDR1 is SGHTA, CDR2 FQGNSA, per germline. In DNA form, the CDR3 reads TGTGCCAGCAGCTCCCGACAGGGGGCTGGAGATACGCAGTATTTT. It translates to CASSSRQGAGDTQYF. Variable domain in full (rest from reference TRBV7-2 and TRBJ2-3): GAGVSQSPSNKVTEKGKDVELRCDPISGHTALYWYRQSLGQGLEFLIYFQGNSAPDKSGLPSDRFSAERTGGSVSTLTIQRTQQEDSAVYLCASSSRQGAGDTQYFGPGTRLTVL.

This chain joins TRBV27 and TRBJ1-4; D ambiguous. CDR3 length: 15 residues. V shed 6 bases and J shed 4 bases, with 15 bases lying between them. Looked up from germline, CDR1 is MNHEY and CDR2 is SMNVEV (reference sequence). For the CDR3, the DNA is TGTGCCAGCAGACCCCGACAAGCTTTTAATGAAAAACTGTTTTTT. It translates to CASRPRQAFNEKLFF.

The V and J genes are TRBV28 and TRBJ1-5, with TRBD1 identical over 7 bases. Per the germline V gene, CDR1 is MDHEN and CDR2 is SYDVKM. There are 16 residues in the CDR3. V shed 4 bases and J 3 bases; nucleotides not matched to a gene: 9. CDR3 amino acids: CASSSPVTGLNQPQHF. As DNA, the CDR3 is TGTGCCAGCAGTTCCCCCGTGACAGGGCTCAATCAGCCCCAGCATTTT.

In its sample, this clone was seen a few times. The chain couples TRBV29-1 to TRBJ1-4; the match to TRBD1 covers 8 bases. The trim removed 7 bases at V and 8 bases at J, leaving 12 bases unmatched. From germline, CDR1 is SQVTM and CDR2 ANQGSEA. This CDR3 contains 14 residues. The CDR3 sequence is CSAVPGTGGEKLFF. The DNA of the CDR3 is TGCAGCGCCGTACCCGGGACAGGAGGGGAAAAACTGTTTTTT.